This TCR beta chain appears in the sequencing data of a study of blood T cell repertoires in COVID-19. Turning to the study itself: Whether acute or convalescent, the COVID-19 samples came from the United States, Italy and Spain. T cells, B-cell-depleted T cells, or PBMCs provided the cDNA or gDNA that served as material.

V trimming: 3 bases; J trimming: 6 bases; junction bases outside the gene matches: 6. Germline CDR1 is LGHNA and CDR2 is YSLEER. The CDR3 sequence is 14 residues long. In the source study's methods: Scientists estimated how many nucleated cells there were by amplifying reference gene primers. The assay was immunoSEQ multiplex PCR, and TCRdb's table has in-frame clones only and misses some. The V and J calls and clone size were taken over from that table, and D and trimming were inferred from the DNA. The profile covers under 400,000 clones, with 90% appearing a single time and about 7% taken by the ten largest.

The sequence came from a man aged 18-30 years with active or convalescent COVID-19. The rearrangement uses TRBV4-3 and TRBJ2-7; the match to TRBD1 covers 9 bases. Sequencing was done on a sample of peripheral blood. CDR3 sequence (DNA): TGCGCCAGCAGCCACCGGACAGGGGCTCGCGAGCAGTACTTC. It specifies CASSHRTGAREQYF.